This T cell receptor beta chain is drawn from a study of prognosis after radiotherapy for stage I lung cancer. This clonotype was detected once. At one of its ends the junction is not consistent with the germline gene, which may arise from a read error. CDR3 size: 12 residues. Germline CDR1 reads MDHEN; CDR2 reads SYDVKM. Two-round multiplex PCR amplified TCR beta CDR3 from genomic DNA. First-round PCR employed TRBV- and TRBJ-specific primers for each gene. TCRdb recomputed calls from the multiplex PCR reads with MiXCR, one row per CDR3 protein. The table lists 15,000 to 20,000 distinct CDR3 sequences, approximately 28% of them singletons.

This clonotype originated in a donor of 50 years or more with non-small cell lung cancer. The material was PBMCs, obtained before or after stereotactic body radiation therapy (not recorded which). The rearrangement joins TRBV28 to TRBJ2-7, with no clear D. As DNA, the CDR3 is TGTGCCAGCAGGTCCCCACCGTACGAGCAGCACTTC. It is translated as CASRSPPYEQHF.